These 30 T cell receptor beta chains were all obtained from the same sample, sequenced in a study of T cell changes during pregnancy in multiple sclerosis. Sequenced by immunoSEQ multiplex PCR; TCRdb stores in-frame clones only, minus some. The sample has about 30,000 clones, more than 85% seen once. Here the sequenced sample was CD4+ T cells from peripheral blood mononuclear cells, taken after pregnancy. Receptors were obtained from a female donor with multiple sclerosis, enrolled in a pregnancy study.

This clone appeared a single time. The J gene is TRBJ2-5, the V gene TRBV27, with 13 bases that match TRBD2. The length of the CDR3 is 15 residues. After removal of 8 bases from V and 4 bases from J, the junction contained 7 bases not matched to a gene. CDR1 and CDR2 from the germline V gene are MNHEY and SMNVEV (reference sequence). The CDR3 DNA reads as TGTGCCAGCTGGAGTGGACTAGCGGGAGTAGAGACCCAGTACTTC. Its translation: CASWSGLAGVETQYF.

The chain couples TRBV18 to TRBJ1-1; D is unresolved. Looked up from germline, CDR1 is KGHSH and CDR2 is LQKENI. Trimming removed 0 bases at V and 1 base at J, with 12 bases between. CDR3 length: 16 amino acids. This CDR3 reads CASSPPGLPANTEAFF. As DNA, the CDR3 is TGTGCCAGCTCACCACCTGGACTGCCGGCGAACACTGAAGCTTTCTTT.

This chain connects TRBV4-3 to TRBJ1-2; 8 positions match TRBD1. Germline loops: CDR1 LGHNA, CDR2 YSLEER. The trim removed 1 base at V and 2 bases at J, leaving 6 bases unmatched. The length of the CDR3 is 16 residues. The CDR3 DNA reads as TGCGCCAGCAGCCAAGCCCCGGACAGGGTAAACTATGGCTACACCTTC. Its translation is CASSQAPDRVNYGYTF.

V and J are TRBV11-2 and TRBJ1-1; D unclear. Trimming stripped 8 bases from V and 2 bases from J, with 15 bases between. The CDR3 runs 14 residues. CDR1 and CDR2 from the germline V gene are SGHAT and FQNNGV. CDR3 sequence: CASQPNSHNTEAFF. Written as DNA, the CDR3 is TGTGCCAGCCAACCGAACAGCCATAACACTGAAGCTTTCTTT.

The chain joins TRBV18 to TRBJ2-1, with D unclear. There are 13 residues in the CDR3. CDR1 is KGHSH and CDR2 is LQKENI in the germline V gene. V lost 1 base, J lost 8 bases, and 9 bases lay in between. CDR3 in DNA: TGTGCCAGCTCACCACAGTTAGCTCATGAGCAGTTCTTC. As protein: CASSPQLAHEQFF.

The chain employs TRBV7-6 and TRBJ2-2; D not certain. Germline lookup yields CDR1 SGHVS and CDR2 FNYEAQ. V lost 5 bases and J lost 3, with 4 bases in between. This CDR3 has 12 residues. The CDR3 coding sequence is TGTGCCAGCAGCCCCGACACCGGGGAGCTGTTTTTT. Amino acid sequence: CASSPDTGELFF.

This clone appeared a few times. The V gene is TRBV19, the J gene TRBJ1-6, with D possibly matching TRBD1 (5 bases). This CDR3 spans 15 amino acids. Per germline, CDR1 LNHDA and CDR2 SQIVND (reference sequence). The germline V and J ends were trimmed by 4 bases and 10 bases, with 17 bases remaining between them. The CDR3 sequence is CASSTPTGVGSPLHF. For the CDR3, the DNA is TGTGCCAGTAGTACTCCCACGGGGGTAGGGTCACCCCTCCACTTT.

This chain joins TRBV7-2 and TRBJ1-1; the D gene is possibly TRBD1 (6 bases). The CDR3 runs to 13 residues. Trimming stripped 5 bases from V and 1 base from J, with 8 bases between. The germline V gene has CDR1 SGHTA and CDR2 FQGNSA. Here the CDR3 DNA reads TGTGCCAGCAGCGTACAGGGGAACACTGAAGCTTTCTTT. Protein product: CASSVQGNTEAFF.

This chain joins TRBV5-1 and TRBJ1-4; 8 bases agree with TRBD1. The CDR3 covers 15 residues. Per the germline V gene, CDR1 is SGHRS and CDR2 is YFSETQ. After removal of 4 bases from V and 7 bases from J, the junction contained 9 bases not matched to a gene. CDR3 DNA sequence: TGCGCCAGCAGCGCCGGGGGACAGGACGTTGAAAAACTGTTTTTT. This translates into CASSAGGQDVEKLFF. The whole variable domain, filled in from reference TRBV5-1 and TRBJ1-4, reads KAGVTQTPRYLIKTRGQQVTLSCSPISGHRSVSWYQQTPGQGLQFLFEYFSETQRNKGNFPGRFSGRQFSNSRSEMNVSTLELGDSALYLCASSAGGQDVEKLFFGSGTQLSVL.

The chain is built from TRBV19 and TRBJ2-2; 8 nucleotides agree with TRBD1. The trim removed 6 bases at V and 4 bases at J, leaving 4 bases unmatched. Germline V gene sequence: CDR1 LNHDA, CDR2 SQIVND (reference sequence). CDR3 size: 14 residues. The CDR3 here is CASRGTGSTGELFF. In nucleotides, the CDR3 is TGTGCCAGTAGAGGGACAGGCAGCACCGGGGAGCTGTTTTTT.

The sample holds a few counts of this clone. The chain employs TRBV30 and TRBJ1-1; D remains unclear. V was shortened by 4 bases and J by 3 bases, with 9 bases between the two germline ends. Germline CDR1 is GTSNPN and CDR2 is SVGIG (reference sequence). CDR3 length equals 12 residues. This CDR3 reads CAWKPGHTEAFF. DNA of the CDR3: TGTGCCTGGAAACCTGGGCACACTGAAGCTTTCTTT.

CDR3 region: CAISESAIIYHQPQHF. The CDR3 nucleotides are TGTGCCATCAGTGAGTCAGCCATTATCTACCATCAGCCCCAGCATTTT. This chain joins TRBV10-3 and TRBJ1-5; unclear D gene. The germline V and J ends were trimmed by 0 bases and 5 bases, with 14 bases remaining between them. The length of the CDR3 is 16 residues. The germline CDR1 and CDR2 sequences are ENHRY and SYGVKD.

The chain combines TRBV30 with TRBJ1-5, with D possibly TRBD1 on 5 matching bases. The CDR3 spans 12 residues. V was trimmed by 3 bases and J by 7 bases, leaving 10 bases between them. Germline V lookup: CDR1 GTSNPN, CDR2 SVGIG (reference sequence). The CDR3 spells CAWSQGGQPQHF. CDR3 nucleotides: TGTGCCTGGAGCCAGGGCGGCCAGCCCCAGCATTTT.

The V and J genes are TRBV7-3 and TRBJ1-2; D may be TRBD1 (5 bases). In germline, CDR1 is SGHTA, CDR2 FQGTGA. The V end was cut by 4 bases, the J end by 8 bases, with 14 bases between. The CDR3 runs to 13 residues. This CDR3 reads CASSSSGLGGYTF. DNA for the CDR3: TGTGCCAGCAGCTCCTCGGGACTGGGGGGCTACACCTTC.

This clone showed up just once. The CDR3 loop is CASSYIWDRETGELFF. For the CDR3, the DNA is TGTGCCAGCAGTTATATATGGGACAGGGAAACCGGGGAGCTGTTTTTT. J is TRBJ2-2 and V is TRBV6-9; 9 bases map to TRBD1. Germline CDR1 reads MNHGY; CDR2 reads SVAAGI. After removal of 2 bases from V and 5 bases from J, the junction contained 6 bases not matched to a gene. There are 16 residues in the CDR3.

The rearrangement joins TRBV7-6 to TRBJ1-6, with TRBD1 matching 9 bases. Germline CDR1 SGHVS, CDR2 FNYEAQ. The V segment lost 8 bases and the J segment 10 bases; nucleotides outside the gene matches: 9. This CDR3 region has 14 residues. Written as DNA, the CDR3 is TGTGCCAGCCGCCCCGGGACAGGGCAATCACCCCTCCACTTT. Amino acids: CASRPGTGQSPLHF.

This chain joins TRBV10-3 and TRBJ2-5, with a tentative D call TRBD1 (7 bases). CDR1 ENHRY and CDR2 SYGVKD come from the germline V gene. The CDR3 is 12 residues long. Trimming pared 7 bases from V and 4 bases from J, leaving 10 bases between. As DNA, the CDR3 is TGTGCCATCAATCAGGGGGGAGAGACCCAGTACTTC. This translates into CAINQGGETQYF.

The chain links TRBV19 to TRBJ2-1; TRBD2 is a possible D gene (6 bases). V was trimmed by 5 bases and J by 7 bases, leaving 15 bases between them. Germline V gene data show CDR1 as LNHDA and CDR2 as SQIVND (reference sequence). This CDR3 has 14 residues. The CDR3 DNA is TGTGCCAGTAGTGTGGGACTGACTCAAAATGAGCAGTTCTTC. It specifies CASSVGLTQNEQFF.

The V and J genes are TRBV27 and TRBJ1-2; D is undetermined. V lost 6 bases, J lost 2 bases, and 13 bases lay in between. The CDR3 runs 14 residues. Germline CDR1 and CDR2: MNHEY and SMNVEV (reference sequence). The CDR3 nucleotides read TGTGCCAGCAGCACCGAGAAAAAGAACTATGGCTACACCTTC. Its protein is CASSTEKKNYGYTF.

V is TRBV12-5 and J is TRBJ1-5; 7 bases match TRBD1. The CDR3 spans 13 residues. V was pared by 4 bases and J by 5 bases, with 2 bases of the junction left unmatched. Per germline, CDR1 LGHNT and CDR2 FRNRAP. CDR3 in amino acids: CASGWTGDQPQHF. CDR3 DNA sequence: TGTGCTAGTGGTTGGACAGGCGATCAGCCCCAGCATTTT.

The V call is TRBV2, the J call TRBJ2-7; 9 nucleotides agree with TRBD2. The germline V gene encodes CDR1 SNHLY and CDR2 FYNNEI. V shed 4 bases, J shed 5 bases, and the junction held 6 bases outside the gene matches. This CDR3 comprises 14 residues. The CDR3 loop reads CASSGLLAGDEQYF. In nucleotides, the CDR3 is TGTGCCAGCAGTGGTTTATTAGCGGGAGACGAGCAGTACTTC.

The rearrangement joins TRBV4-2 to TRBJ2-7; the match to TRBD1 covers 7 bases. In germline, CDR1 is LGHNA, CDR2 YNFKEQ. V was clipped by 5 bases and J by 0 bases; unmatched bases: 10. The CDR3 loop spans 16 amino acids. CDR3 sequence reads: CASSTRQTGNSYEQYF. The CDR3 DNA reads as TGTGCCAGCAGCACACGGCAGACAGGGAACTCCTACGAGCAGTACTTC.

This chain joins TRBV7-2 and TRBJ2-7, with D tentatively TRBD1 (6 bases). The germline V gene encodes CDR1 SGHTA and CDR2 FQGNSA. V was trimmed by 10 bases and J by 6 bases, leaving 10 bases between them. The CDR3 contains 10 residues. CDR3 protein: CATGEGEQYF. The CDR3 DNA reads TGTGCCACAGGGGAAGGCGAGCAGTACTTC. The whole variable domain, remainder taken from reference TRBV7-2 and TRBJ2-7, is GAGVSQSPSNKVTEKGKDVELRCDPISGHTALYWYRQSLGQGLEFLIYFQGNSAPDKSGLPSDRFSAERTGGSVSTLTIQRTQQEDSAVYLCATGEGEQYFGPGTRLTVT.

This chain connects TRBV27 to TRBJ1-2; tentative D call: TRBD1 (6 bases). CDR1 and CDR2 from the germline V gene are MNHEY and SMNVEV (reference sequence). The CDR3 totals 14 residues. The germline V and J ends were trimmed by 6 bases and 8 bases, with 19 bases remaining between them. The CDR3 here is CASRHDTGYRGYTF. The CDR3 DNA reads TGTGCCAGCAGGCATGACACAGGGTACAGGGGCTACACCTTC.

V and J are TRBV11-2 and TRBJ2-3; 7 bases line up with TRBD2. Unmatched junction bases numbered 6, after V lost 1 base and J lost 5 bases. Looked up from germline, CDR1 is SGHAT and CDR2 is FQNNGV. This CDR3 contains 15 residues. The CDR3: CASSLALGGEDTQYF. The CDR3 nucleotides are TGTGCCAGCAGCTTAGCCTTGGGGGGGGAAGATACGCAGTATTTT.

This clone has a single count. DNA for the CDR3: TGTGCCAGCAGCCCCCAGGGGGCAAGATGGACTGAAGCTTTCTTT. This codes for CASSPQGARWTEAFF. The chain employs TRBV13 and TRBJ1-1, with TRBD1 matching 8 bases. CDR1 is PRHDT and CDR2 is FYEKMQ in the germline V gene (reference sequence). This CDR3 contains 15 residues. The junction had 10 bases not matched to a gene; V was cut back by 5 bases and J by 5 bases.

V and J are TRBV7-2 and TRBJ1-1, with D perhaps TRBD1 (6 bases). The CDR3 sequence is 14 residues long. Trimming removed 3 bases from V and 3 bases from J, with 11 bases in between. Looked up from germline, CDR1 is SGHTA and CDR2 is FQGNSA. CDR3 sequence: CASSFHRDDTEAFF. The CDR3 DNA is TGTGCCAGCAGCTTCCACAGGGACGACACTGAAGCTTTCTTT. Complete variable domain (other parts from reference TRBV7-2 and TRBJ1-1): GAGVSQSPSNKVTEKGKDVELRCDPISGHTALYWYRQSLGQGLEFLIYFQGNSAPDKSGLPSDRFSAERTGGSVSTLTIQRTQQEDSAVYLCASSFHRDDTEAFFGQGTRLTVV.

The chain recombines TRBV6-5 with TRBJ2-2; perhaps TRBD1 as D (7 bases). Germline V gene lookup returns CDR1 MNHEY and CDR2 SVGAGI. The CDR3 sequence is 15 residues long. Trimming removed 6 bases from V and 6 bases from J, with 17 bases in between. The CDR3 bases are TGTGCCAGCAGCCTGCAGGGGGGACCCGCCGGGGAGCTGTTTTTT. Encoded protein: CASSLQGGPAGELFF.

The chain uses TRBV14 and TRBJ2-5; D remains ambiguous. Germline V gene data show CDR1 as SGHDN and CDR2 as FVKESK. The CDR3 is made up of 12 amino acids. V was clipped by 1 base and J by 5 bases, with 5 bases between them. The CDR3 protein is CASSQGRETQYF. The CDR3 DNA sequence: TGTGCCAGCAGCCAAGGCAGGGAGACCCAGTACTTC.

The V call is TRBV5-4, the J call TRBJ2-2; a possible D gene is TRBD1 (5 bases). The length of the CDR3 is 15 residues. V gave up 2 bases and J gave up 2 bases, with 10 bases separating them. Germline V gives CDR1 SGHNT, CDR2 YYREEE (reference sequence). The CDR3 sequence is CASSFGQGNTGELFF. The CDR3 DNA is TGTGCCAGCAGCTTTGGCCAGGGCAACACCGGGGAGCTGTTTTTT.